What follows are 6 T cell receptor beta chains derived from one specimen sequenced in a study of regulatory T cells in long-lasting Graves disease. As to time point: newly diagnosed GD, antithyroid drugs for less than 3 months. RNA from PBMCs was the source of the TCR library. Libraries of TCR beta came from iRepertoire HTBI primers plus Arm-PCR of CDR3 regions. TCRdb ran MiXCR on the multiplex PCR reads and lists one entry per CDR3 protein. This table holds 400,000 to 500,000 distinct CDR3 sequences, about 15% found once. This same sample was also taken into another study, of T cells in Graves' hyperthyroidism and ophthalmopathy.

Here the sequenced sample was peripheral blood mononuclear cells (PBMCs), taken at new diagnosis, from a patient treated with antithyroid drugs. The receptors stem from a woman aged 25 to 39 with Graves disease.

The genes are TRBV25-1 and TRBJ2-5, with TRBD2 identical over 7 bases. The CDR3 has 17 amino acids. The germline V gene encodes CDR1 MGHDK and CDR2 SYGVNS. The J segment lost 1 base and the V segment lost 1 base, leaving 9 bases of the junction unmatched. DNA of the CDR3: TGTGCCAGCAGTGAATCAGGCCAGCGGGACGGCCAAGAGACCCAGTACTTC. Translated: CASSESGQRDGQETQYF.

Many counts were recorded for this clonotype. The V gene is TRBV12-3 or TRBV12-4, the J gene TRBJ2-1, with a tentative D call TRBD1 (5 bases). Trimming took off 5 bases at V and 8 bases at J, with 19 bases between the two ends. The CDR3 has 15 amino acids. The chain's CDR3 is CASSPPRQGPDEQFF. Written as DNA, the CDR3 is TGTGCCAGCAGTCCCCCTCGCCAGGGTCCCGATGAGCAGTTCTTC.

This clonotype was counted at least ten times. The chain couples TRBV2 to TRBJ2-3; 11 bases agree with TRBD2. CDR1 is SNHLY and CDR2 is FYNNEI in the germline V gene. The CDR3 length is 19 residues. Germline trimming cut 6 bases from V and 2 bases from J; bases unmatched to any gene: 16. CDR3 nucleotide sequence: TGTGCCAGCAGGAAGCAATCTTTAGCGGGAGGGCGTGTCACAGATACGCAGTATTTT. Its protein product is CASRKQSLAGGRVTDTQYF.

This clonotype was seen repeatedly, ten times or more. The CDR3 protein is CASSPRGGDEQYF. Here the CDR3 DNA reads TGTGCCAGCAGCCCAAGAGGTGGGGACGAGCAGTACTTC. V is TRBV14 and J is TRBJ2-7, with unresolved D. The germline CDR1 and CDR2 sequences are SGHDN and FVKESK. This CDR3 comprises 13 residues. Trimming left V 4 bases short and J 5 bases short, with 12 bases between.

The chain joins TRBV2 to TRBJ2-7, with 7 bases matching TRBD1. Germline CDR1 and CDR2: SNHLY and FYNNEI. The length of the CDR3 is 14 residues. V was pared by 4 bases and J by 9 bases, with 12 bases of the junction left unmatched. CDR3 in DNA: TGTGCCAGCAGTGGCCCCCCGGACAGGATTACGCAGTACTTC. This encodes CASSGPPDRITQYF.

This clonotype was seen only a few times. The chain joins TRBV29-1 to TRBJ2-3; 12 nucleotides agree with TRBD1. CDR3 length: 14 amino acids. Per the germline V gene, CDR1 is SQVTM and CDR2 is ANQGSEA. The J segment lost 3 bases and the V segment lost 6 bases, leaving 4 bases of the junction unmatched. The CDR3 reads CSVGDRGQTDTQYF. The CDR3, as DNA: TGCAGCGTGGGGGACAGGGGGCAGACAGATACGCAGTATTTT.